Listed below are T cell receptor beta chains from one sample, sequenced in a study of graft-versus-host responses after intestinal transplantation. The method was immunoSEQ multiplex PCR; TCRdb's version includes in-frame clones alone and lacks a portion of them. The data show roughly 81,000 clones, with around 80% seen just once and around 0.8% held by the top ten. No cognate antigen is known for these TCRs. The sequenced sample was unstimulated CD4+ T cells sorted from spleen or lymph node cells, obtained before intestinal transplant. Receptor source: a human donor who received an intestinal transplant. CDR3s include the opening cysteine and the closing phenylalanine or tryptophan. The D gene is left open where the match is weak. Size tells how often a clone was seen (once, few, many) or the class of an expanded clone, and some rows leave it out.

abundance,d_gene,v_gene,j_gene,CDR3aa,CDR3nt
.,TRBD1,TRBV18,TRBJ1-2,CASSQDRGRGGYTF,TGTGCCAGCTCACAGGACAGGGGGCGCGGTGGCTACACCTTC
.,.,TRBV10-2,TRBJ2-1,CASSEWARDEQFF,TGCGCCAGCAGTGAGTGGGCGAGGGATGAGCAGTTCTTC
.,TRBD2,TRBV14,TRBJ2-1,CASSHGSGGPSYNEQFF,TGTGCCAGCAGCCATGGGAGCGGGGGGCCTTCCTACAATGAGCAGTTCTTC
.,.,TRBV15,TRBJ1-2,CATSARGPSNYGYTF,TGTGCCACCAGCGCCAGGGGACCGAGTAACTATGGCTACACCTTC
.,.,TRBV18,TRBJ2-3,CASSKTGQSTDTQYF,TGTGCCAGCTCAAAAACGGGACAAAGCACAGATACGCAGTATTTT
.,.,TRBV28,TRBJ1-2,CASSSIGGGNYGYTF,TGTGCCAGCAGCTCGATAGGGGGGGGAAACTATGGCTACACCTTC
.,TRBD2,TRBV18,TRBJ2-1,CASSSLGLAGGIQFF,TGTGCCAGCTCATCATTAGGACTAGCGGGGGGTATACAGTTCTTC
.,.,TRBV14,TRBJ2-1,CASSQVASSEQFF,TGTGCCAGCAGCCAAGTAGCCTCGTCGGAGCAGTTCTTC
.,TRBD2,TRBV9,TRBJ2-7,CASSVSGEGAYYEQYF,TGTGCCAGCAGCGTTAGCGGGGAAGGCGCCTACTACGAGCAGTACTTC
.,TRBD2,TRBV10-2,TRBJ2-5,CASSISGRVETQYF,TGCGCCAGCAGTATCAGCGGGAGGGTGGAGACCCAGTACTTC
.,.,TRBV9,TRBJ1-1,CASSPSSGTEAFF,TGTGCCAGCAGCCCCAGTTCAGGGACTGAAGCTTTCTTT
.,.,TRBV5-6,TRBJ2-1,CASSLGLHSYNEQFF,TGTGCCAGCAGCTTAGGACTACACTCCTACAATGAGCAGTTCTTC
.,TRBD2,TRBV12-5,TRBJ2-1,CASTAGTSGTNEQFF,TGTGCTAGCACCGCAGGGACTAGCGGGACCAATGAGCAGTTCTTC
.,TRBD1,TRBV19,TRBJ1-5,CASRAPTGYPQPQHF,TGTGCCAGTAGAGCCCCGACAGGGTACCCTCAGCCCCAGCATTTT
.,TRBD1,TRBV9,TRBJ2-2,CASSDLGTGGNTGELFF,TGTGCCAGCAGCGACCTCGGGACAGGAGGGAACACCGGGGAGCTGTTTTTT
.,TRBD2,TRBV5-4,TRBJ2-3,CASSKGLAGASTDTQYF,TGTGCCAGCAGCAAGGGACTAGCGGGGGCTAGCACAGATACGCAGTATTTT
few,TRBD1,TRBV6-5,TRBJ2-7,CASSVGAGGWEQYF,TGTGCCAGCAGTGTGGGGGCAGGGGGCTGGGAGCAGTACTTC
.,TRBD2,TRBV5-1,TRBJ2-5,CASSSGLAGGHETQYF,TGCGCCAGCAGCTCAGGACTAGCGGGGGGGCACGAGACCCAGTACTTC
.,.,TRBV11-2,TRBJ1-5,CASSLERGQPQHF,TGTGCCAGCAGCTTAGAGCGTGGTCAGCCCCAGCATTTT
.,TRBD1,TRBV5-1,TRBJ2-2,CASSLAVGQVTGELFF,TGCGCCAGCAGCTTGGCTGTCGGACAGGTCACCGGGGAGCTGTTTTTT
.,.,TRBV15,TRBJ2-5,CATSRAPLEETQYF,TGTGCCACCAGCAGAGCCCCACTCGAAGAGACCCAGTACTTC
.,.,TRBV12-5,TRBJ2-5,CASGPTGETQYF,TGTGCTAGTGGCCCGACTGGAGAGACCCAGTACTTC
.,TRBD2,TRBV10-1,TRBJ2-1,CASSSGIYNEQFF,TGCGCCAGCTCTAGCGGGATTTACAATGAGCAGTTCTTC
once,TRBD1,TRBV23-1,TRBJ1-2,CARWTGDGGYTF,TGCGCCAGATGGACAGGGGACGGAGGCTACACCTTC
.,TRBD1,TRBV9,TRBJ2-7,CASSLQGARHEQYF,TGTGCCAGCAGCCTTCAGGGGGCGCGTCACGAGCAGTACTTC
.,TRBD2,TRBV18,TRBJ2-7,CASSPGLANSYEQYF,TGTGCCAGCTCGCCCGGACTAGCGAACTCCTACGAGCAGTACTTC
.,.,TRBV7-9,TRBJ2-5,CAGEGGGPQETQYF,TGTGCCGGCGAGGGGGGGGGCCCCCAAGAGACCCAGTACTTC
.,.,TRBV14,TRBJ2-3,CASSLSGADTQYF,TGTGCCAGCAGCCTTTCAGGGGCAGATACGCAGTATTTT
.,TRBD1,TRBV5-1,TRBJ1-2,CASSPRAGTGVGYGYTF,TGCGCCAGCAGCCCTAGGGCCGGGACAGGGGTTGGCTATGGCTACACCTTC
.,.,TRBV6-5,TRBJ1-3,CASRGASLGNTIYF,TGTGCCAGCAGGGGGGCAAGCTTAGGAAACACCATATATTTT
few,.,TRBV30,TRBJ1-5,CAWSPRGNQPQHF,TGTGCCTGGAGTCCCCGGGGCAATCAGCCCCAGCATTTT
.,TRBD2,TRBV4-1,TRBJ2-7,CASSQGLAGDLSYEQYF,TGCGCCAGCAGCCAAGGGTTAGCGGGGGACCTCTCCTACGAGCAGTACTTC
.,TRBD1,TRBV6-6,TRBJ1-2,CASSPGGSGYGYTF,TGTGCCAGCAGTCCAGGGGGCTCGGGCTATGGCTACACCTTC
.,.,TRBV10-3,TRBJ2-5,CAISPGGETQYF,TGTGCCATCAGTCCCGGGGGAGAGACCCAGTACTTC
.,TRBD1,TRBV20-1,TRBJ2-7,CERDSRYEQYF,TGCGAACGGGACAGCCGCTACGAGCAGTACTTC
.,TRBD1,TRBV5-5,TRBJ2-3,CASSQGQGPNTDTQYF,TGTGCCAGCAGCCAAGGACAGGGGCCTAACACAGATACGCAGTATTTT
.,TRBD2,TRBV6-1,TRBJ2-1,CASSLRAGGPHEQFF,TGTGCCAGCAGCCTAAGGGCGGGAGGGCCGCATGAGCAGTTCTTC
.,TRBD2,TRBV5-5,TRBJ2-5,CASSRGGGLAGQETQYF,TGTGCCAGCAGCCGCGGCGGGGGACTAGCGGGGCAAGAGACCCAGTACTTC